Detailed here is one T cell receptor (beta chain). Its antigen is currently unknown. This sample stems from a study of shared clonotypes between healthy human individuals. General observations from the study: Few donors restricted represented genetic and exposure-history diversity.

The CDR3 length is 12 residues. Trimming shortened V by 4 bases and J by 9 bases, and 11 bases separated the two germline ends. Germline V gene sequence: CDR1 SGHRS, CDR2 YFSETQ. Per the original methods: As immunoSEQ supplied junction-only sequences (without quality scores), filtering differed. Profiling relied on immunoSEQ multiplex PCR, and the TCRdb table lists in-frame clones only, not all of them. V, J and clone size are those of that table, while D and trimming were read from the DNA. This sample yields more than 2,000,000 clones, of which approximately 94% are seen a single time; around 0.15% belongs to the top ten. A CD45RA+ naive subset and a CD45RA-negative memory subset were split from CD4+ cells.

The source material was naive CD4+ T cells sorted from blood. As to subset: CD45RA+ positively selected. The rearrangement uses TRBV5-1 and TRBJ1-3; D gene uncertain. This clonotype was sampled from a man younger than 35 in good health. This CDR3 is CASSIGGGTIYF. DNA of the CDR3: TGCGCCAGCAGCATAGGAGGAGGCACCATATATTTT.